The 18 T cell receptor beta chains reported below all come from one sample, sequenced in a study of T-cell reconstitution after alpha-beta-depleted transplantation in children. During its preparation, the TCRbeta library received unique molecular identifiers. TCRdb passed the PCR reads through MiXCR, listing each CDR3 protein once. The sample consists of 800,000 to 1,000,000 distinct CDR3 sequences, about 29% of them appearing once. The sample in question was PBMCs, mostly from graft donor cells, obtained 360 days after TCRalphabeta/CD19-depleted stem cell transplant. The receptors stem from a boy in the first two years of life who had a stem cell transplant for SCID, so the T cells may come from the graft donor.

This clonotype was seen a few times. The chain has TRBV4-1 and TRBJ1-5, with TRBD1 matching 7 bases. This CDR3 is 15 amino acids long. Germline V gives CDR1 MGHRA, CDR2 YSYEKL. The trim removed 1 base at V and 4 bases at J, leaving 4 bases unmatched. CDR3 nucleotides: TGCGCCAGCAGCCAAGTACAGGGGAAAAATCAGCCCCAGCATTTT. Protein: CASSQVQGKNQPQHF.

In this sample, this clonotype turned up a few times. The rearrangement uses TRBV10-3 and TRBJ2-2, with D perhaps TRBD1 (6 bases). CDR1 is ENHRY and CDR2 is SYGVKD in the germline V gene. This CDR3 region has 13 residues. V lost 6 bases and J 3 bases, leaving 8 bases between the germline ends. CDR3 amino acids: CAISTGYTGELFF. The DNA for the CDR3 is TGTGCCATCAGCACAGGGTACACCGGGGAGCTGTTTTTT.

The gene calls are TRBV5-5 and TRBJ2-6, with D possibly being TRBD1 (6 bases). The germline V gene has CDR1 SGHKS and CDR2 YYEKEE (reference sequence). V gave up 2 bases and J gave up 1 base, with 16 bases separating them. The CDR3 spans 18 residues. Here the CDR3 reads CASSFNMGAGSGANVLTF. The CDR3 nucleotides are TGTGCCAGCAGCTTCAACATGGGGGCCGGTTCTGGGGCCAACGTCCTGACTTTC.

This clonotype was counted only a few times. V gene TRBV7-2 combines with J gene TRBJ2-1; TRBD2 aligns across 7 bases. Trimming at V came to 4 bases and at J to 3 bases, leaving 9 bases not matched to a gene. The CDR3 has 16 amino acids. CDR1 is SGHTA and CDR2 is FQGNSA in the germline V gene. CDR3 in DNA: TGTGCCAGCAGCTACGAAAGCGGGACCCACTACAATGAGCAGTTCTTC. Translation gives CASSYESGTHYNEQFF.

The chain is built from TRBV2 and TRBJ1-1; TRBD1 matches 11 bases. The length of the CDR3 is 15 residues. Losses at the gene ends were 6 bases for V and 5 bases for J; bases not matched to a gene: 8. Germline assignment: CDR1 SNHLY and CDR2 FYNNEI. The CDR3 is CASRGPDRGRTEAFF. The CDR3 coding sequence is TGTGCCAGCAGAGGGCCGGACAGGGGGCGAACTGAAGCTTTCTTT. The entire variable domain, with the rest obtained from reference TRBV2 and TRBJ1-1, is as follows: EPEVTQTPSHQVTQMGQEVILRCVPISNHLYFYWYRQILGQKVEFLVSFYNNEISEKSEIFDDQFSVERPDGSNFTLKIRSTKLEDSAMYFCASRGPDRGRTEAFFGQGTRLTVV.

The chain recombines TRBV19 with TRBJ2-3, with unresolved D. The CDR3 covers 14 residues. CDR1 LNHDA and CDR2 SQIVND come from the germline V gene (reference sequence). Trimming removed 10 bases at V and 7 bases at J, with 21 bases between. The CDR3 here is CATSPGGPANTQYF. In DNA, the CDR3 is TGTGCCACCTCCCCCGGTGGGCCAGCAAATACGCAGTATTTT.

The chain has TRBV2 and TRBJ2-5; 9 nucleotides match TRBD1. Unmatched junction bases numbered 5, after V lost 8 bases and J lost 1 base. Per germline, CDR1 SNHLY and CDR2 FYNNEI. This CDR3 spans 14 amino acids. For the CDR3, the DNA is TGTGCCAGCCAGACAGGGGGTTCCCAAGAGACCCAGTACTTC. As protein: CASQTGGSQETQYF.

V and J are TRBV5-1 and TRBJ2-4; TRBD2 matches at 11 bases. The germline CDR1 and CDR2 sequences are SGHRS and YFSETQ. The V and J ends lost 4 bases and 6 bases, in that order; junction bases with no gene match: 6. The CDR3 length is 15 residues. The CDR3, as DNA: TGCGCCAGCAGCACCTTAGCGGGGGGGCCAAACATTCAGTACTTC. This sequence encodes CASSTLAGGPNIQYF.

The chain combines TRBV29-1 with TRBJ2-3; possibly TRBD1 for D (6 bases). Germline V gene sequence: CDR1 SQVTM, CDR2 ANQGSEA. The length of the CDR3 is 13 residues. Trimming shortened V by 6 bases and J by 4 bases, and 14 bases separated the two germline ends. The chain's CDR3 is CSVRTALADTQYF. CDR3 nucleotide sequence: TGCAGCGTCCGGACAGCTCTAGCAGATACGCAGTATTTT.

The sample holds a few counts of this clonotype. The V call is TRBV20-1, the J call TRBJ2-6; D not resolved. Germline V gene sequence: CDR1 DFQATT, CDR2 SNEGSKA (reference sequence). The CDR3 sequence is 15 residues long. The V gene lost 3 bases and the J gene lost 0 bases, with 9 bases spanning the gap. CDR3 protein: CSASAPSSGANVLTF. Written as DNA, the CDR3 is TGCAGTGCTAGTGCCCCGTCCTCTGGGGCCAACGTCCTGACTTTC.

This clonotype has more than one count but fewer than ten. This rearrangement joins TRBV25-1 to TRBJ1-1; 7 bases are shared with TRBD1. The CDR3 covers 15 residues. CDR1 and CDR2 (germline): MGHDK, SYGVNS. The junction had 8 bases not matched to a gene; V was cut back by 4 bases and J by 3 bases. CDR3 DNA sequence: TGTGCCAGCAGTGCCCAGGGGGTAGGTGACACTGAAGCTTTCTTT. Its translation is CASSAQGVGDTEAFF.

DNA of the CDR3: TGCAGCGTTGGAACAGGGCCTCCCACAACTAATGAAAAACTGTTTTTT. Translating gives CSVGTGPPTTNEKLFF. This sequence joins TRBV29-1 and TRBJ1-4; the D gene is possibly TRBD1 (6 bases). Trimming removed 4 bases from V and 0 bases from J, with 15 bases in between. The CDR3 runs to 16 residues. CDR1 is SQVTM and CDR2 is ANQGSEA in the germline V gene.

This clonotype was detected only once. The chain uses TRBV12-5 and TRBJ2-4; tentatively, D is TRBD1 or TRBD2 (6 bases each). CDR1 is LGHNT and CDR2 is FRNRAP in the germline V gene. Trimming shortened V by 0 bases and J by 0 bases, and 12 bases separated the two germline ends. The CDR3 runs to 17 residues. CDR3 DNA: TGTGCTAGTGGTTTGGTACCGGGGGCACTAGCCAAAAACATTCAGTACTTC. Its translation is CASGLVPGALAKNIQYF.

This clonotype showed up just a few times. This rearrangement joins TRBV20-1 to TRBJ2-4; tentatively, D is TRBD2 (5 bases). Trimming removed 1 base at V and 1 base at J, with 14 bases between. CDR3 length: 16 amino acids. Germline assignment: CDR1 DFQATT and CDR2 SNEGSKA (reference sequence). The CDR3 coding sequence is TGCAGTGCTAGAGGGGAGAAGGGAGCCGCCAAAAACATTCAGTACTTC. Translating gives CSARGEKGAAKNIQYF.

This clonotype was seen a handful of times. This chain connects TRBV10-3 to TRBJ2-1; 11 nucleotides line up with TRBD2. V trimming: 8 bases; J trimming: 3 bases; junction bases outside the gene matches: 6. CDR3 length equals 15 residues. Germline lookup yields CDR1 ENHRY and CDR2 SYGVKD. CDR3 sequence (DNA): TGTGCCATCGGGGCTGGGACTAGCGGCTACAATGAGCAGTTCTTC. It codes for CAIGAGTSGYNEQFF.

CDR3 region: CASSLAYPGEAFF. The CDR3 DNA follows: TGTGCCAGCAGCTTAGCGTATCCGGGTGAAGCTTTCTTT. The chain joins TRBV7-9 to TRBJ1-1; D uncertain. The CDR3 loop spans 13 amino acids. V was cut by 0 bases and J by 7 bases, with 9 bases left in between. The germline V gene encodes CDR1 SEHNR and CDR2 FQNEAQ (reference sequence). The full variable domain, completed using reference TRBV7-9 and TRBJ1-1, is DTGVSQNPRHKITKRGQNVTFRCDPISEHNRLYWYRQTLGQGPEFLTYFQNEAQLEKSRLLSDRFSAERPKGSFSTLEIQRTEQGDSAMYLCASSLAYPGEAFFGQGTRLTVV.

The chain employs TRBV6-1 and TRBJ1-1; 7 nucleotides agree with TRBD1. The V and J ends lost 6 bases and 5 bases, in that order; junction bases with no gene match: 12. Germline CDR1 is MNHNS and CDR2 is SASEGT. The CDR3 covers 15 residues. The CDR3 region has the DNA TGTGCCAGCAGAATAATGGCAGGGGGAGGTACTGAAGCTTTCTTT. Translation gives CASRIMAGGGTEAFF.

The chain has TRBV28 and TRBJ2-3, with D possibly matching TRBD2 (5 bases). The CDR3 is 16 amino acids. Trimming cost V 2 bases and J 0 bases, with 12 bases left between them. Germline CDR1 MDHEN, CDR2 SYDVKM. CDR3 in amino acids: CASSLTDTGSTDTQYF. The CDR3, as DNA: TGTGCCAGCAGTTTAACCGACACGGGGAGCACAGATACGCAGTATTTT.